The 17 T cell receptor beta chains presented below share a single source sample, sequenced in a study of CD8+CD57+ T cells in acquired aplastic anemia. Only patients with CD8+CD57+ cell expansion on flow cytometry were chosen for sequencing. Investigators profiled TCR beta VDJ and CDR3 from genomic DNA template. TCRdb fed the reads into MiXCR, producing one record per CDR3 protein. The table lists just over 450,000 distinct CDR3 sequences, 25% to 40% of them singletons, with roughly 0.89% in the top ten. Sequenced input: sorted CD4+, CD8+, or CD8+CD57+ T cells (not recorded which) from PBMCs. Source of these receptors: a human donor with aplastic anemia.

This clonotype was seen at least ten times. The J gene is TRBJ1-1, the V gene TRBV2; D call uncertain. The CDR3 runs to 14 residues. V was pared by 6 bases and J by 1 base, with 12 bases between. CDR1 SNHLY and CDR2 FYNNEI come from the germline V gene. CDR3 loop: CASRLEWENTEAFF. Here the CDR3 DNA reads TGTGCCAGCAGGCTTGAGTGGGAGAACACTGAAGCTTTCTTT.

The chain uses TRBV18 and TRBJ1-5; D perhaps matches TRBD1 (6 bases). The V gene lost 2 bases and the J gene lost 5 bases, with 10 bases spanning the gap. CDR1 is KGHSH and CDR2 is LQKENI in the germline V gene. The CDR3 spans 14 residues. CDR3 residues: CASSPWEGDQPQHF. CDR3 DNA sequence: TGTGCCAGCTCACCATGGGAGGGGGATCAGCCCCAGCATTTT.

This clonotype was counted at least ten times. The V gene is TRBV10-3, the J gene TRBJ2-6; 8 nucleotides line up with TRBD1. The CDR3 loop spans 15 amino acids. The V segment lost 6 bases and the J segment 4 bases; nucleotides outside the gene matches: 5. The V gene's germline CDR1 is ENHRY and CDR2 SYGVKD. CDR3 region: CAIRDRATGANVLTF. CDR3 nucleotide sequence: TGTGCCATCAGGGACAGGGCTACCGGGGCCAACGTCCTGACTTTC.

The chain employs TRBV15 and TRBJ2-7; 9 bases line up with TRBD1. Germline V gene sequence: CDR1 LNHNV, CDR2 YYDKDF (reference sequence). V shed 1 base and J 3 bases; nucleotides not matched to a gene: 4. The CDR3 is 15 amino acids. CDR3 sequence reads: CATSRGRTGDYEQYF. The CDR3 region has the DNA TGTGCCACCAGCAGAGGAAGGACAGGGGACTACGAGCAGTACTTC. The variable domain in full, with the rest retrieved from reference TRBV15 and TRBJ2-7, is DAMVIQNPRYQVTQFGKPVTLSCSQTLNHNVMYWYQQKSSQAPKLLFHYYDKDFNNEADTPDNFQSRRPNTSFCFLDIRSPGLGDTAMYLCATSRGRTGDYEQYFGPGTRLTVT.

The chain has TRBV15 and TRBJ2-5; maybe TRBD2 (5 bases). The germline gives CDR1 LNHNV, CDR2 YYDKDF (reference sequence). CDR3 length: 16 amino acids. Trimming pared 3 bases from V and 3 bases from J, leaving 17 bases between. This chain's CDR3 is CATSSPDGEIEETQYF. The CDR3 coding sequence is TGTGCCACCAGCAGTCCGGACGGGGAAATTGAAGAGACCCAGTACTTC.

This clonotype was seen ten or more times. The chain links TRBV7-9 to TRBJ1-2; D perhaps matches TRBD1 (5 bases). The CDR3 contains 14 residues. V lost 3 bases to trimming and J lost 6 bases, with 14 bases between them. The V gene's germline CDR1 is SEHNR and CDR2 FQNEAQ (reference sequence). The CDR3 region has the DNA TGTGCCAGCAGCTTCCTCGGGGGGAGGAATGGCTACACCTTC. Translated, it gives CASSFLGGRNGYTF.

The chain carries TRBV9 and TRBJ1-4; no clear D. The CDR3 contains 14 residues. Germline V lookup: CDR1 SGDLS, CDR2 YYNGEE. V lost 4 bases and J 4 bases, leaving 11 bases between the germline ends. This chain's CDR3 is CASSQTTSNEKLFF. CDR3 DNA: TGTGCCAGCAGCCAAACAACAAGTAATGAAAAACTGTTTTTT. Supplemented by reference TRBV9 and TRBJ1-4, the full variable domain reads DSGVTQTPKHLITATGQRVTLRCSPRSGDLSVYWYQQSLDQGLQFLIQYYNGEERAKGNILERFSAQQFPDLHSELNLSSLELGDSALYFCASSQTTSNEKLFFGSGTQLSVL.

Of note for this clonotype: A single base separates this from a much larger clone, so it may be a read error. The chain joins TRBV11-3 to TRBJ2-7, with 11 bases identical to TRBD1. After removal of 5 bases from V and 6 bases from J, the junction contained 9 bases not matched to a gene. The CDR3 is 15 amino acids. Germline V gene sequence: CDR1 SGHNT, CDR2 YENEEA. The CDR3: CASSRVDRGLGEQYF. CDR3 in DNA: TGTGCCAGCAGCCGAGTGGACAGGGGGCTTGGCGAGCAGTACTTC.

This clonotype showed up many times. This chain links TRBV19 with TRBJ2-3; 11 nucleotides match TRBD2. The CDR3 loop spans 14 amino acids. Looked up from germline, CDR1 is LNHDA and CDR2 is SQIVND (reference sequence). J was trimmed by 3 bases and V by 9 bases; bases with no gene match: 5. CDR3 region: CASQTSGATDTQYF. As DNA, the CDR3 is TGTGCCAGCCAGACTAGCGGGGCGACAGATACGCAGTATTTT.

The gene calls are TRBV11-2 and TRBJ2-3; D is uncertain. V was clipped by 2 bases and J by 1 base, with 10 bases between them. Germline loops: CDR1 SGHAT, CDR2 FQNNGV. The CDR3 is 15 amino acids. The CDR3: CASSLYRSGTDTQYF. CDR3 DNA: TGTGCCAGCAGCTTATACCGTTCGGGCACAGATACGCAGTATTTT.

The count of this clonotype is one. A much larger clone is a single base away; this may be a read error. The J gene is TRBJ1-6, the V gene TRBV20-1; possible D gene TRBD1, 6 bases. Germline loops: CDR1 DFQATT, CDR2 SNEGSKA (reference sequence). The CDR3 is 12 residues long. CDR3 in DNA: TGCAATGCGGACAGTAATAATTCACCCCTCCACTTT. As protein: CNADSNNSPLHF.

In its sample, this clonotype was seen once. A much larger clonotype is one base distant, so this may be a read error. The chain recombines TRBV12-3 or TRBV12-4 with TRBJ2-7; D not resolved. The CDR3 spans 12 residues. Trimming pared 6 bases from V and 9 bases from J, leaving 15 bases between. CDR3 sequence: CASSPTVQAQYF. For the CDR3, the DNA is TGTGCCAGCAGCCCGACTGTGCAGGCGCAGTACTTC.

This clonotype turned up a few times. The chain is built from TRBV4-1 and TRBJ2-3; 13 nucleotides align to TRBD2. Germline V gives CDR1 MGHRA, CDR2 YSYEKL. V was clipped by 1 base and J by 1 base; unmatched bases: 5. There are 18 residues in the CDR3. CDR3 amino acids: CASSQATSGGARTDTQYF. CDR3 coding DNA: TGCGCCAGCAGCCAAGCTACTAGCGGGGGGGCTCGCACAGATACGCAGTATTTT.

This clonotype has a count of ten or more. The V call is TRBV20-1, the J call TRBJ2-7, with D possibly matching TRBD1 (6 bases). CDR1 is DFQATT and CDR2 is SNEGSKA in the germline V gene (reference sequence). V shed 2 bases and J shed 4 bases, with 12 bases lying between them. There are 13 residues in the CDR3. The CDR3 DNA is TGCAGTGCTAGACAGGGGTTTAGGTACGAGCAGTACTTC. Translation: CSARQGFRYEQYF.

The chain uses TRBV20-1 and TRBJ2-3, with D possibly being TRBD2 (5 bases). The CDR3 length is 15 residues. The ends were cut back, 0 bases at V and 5 bases at J, with 15 bases in the middle. The germline V gene encodes CDR1 DFQATT and CDR2 SNEGSKA (reference sequence). The CDR3: CSARDSRLSGDTQYF. The CDR3 DNA sequence: TGCAGTGCTAGAGATTCTAGACTATCGGGAGATACGCAGTATTTT.

Only a few counts were recorded for this clonotype. The J gene is TRBJ2-3, the V gene TRBV24-1; 9 nucleotides match TRBD2. V gave up 9 bases and J gave up 11 bases; unmatched junction bases: 5. This CDR3 region has 11 residues. Germline V gene lookup returns CDR1 KGHDR and CDR2 SFDVKD. CDR3 coding DNA: TGTGCCACCGGGGCGGGGGGGGTGCAGTATTTT. Encoded protein: CATGAGGVQYF.

The chain carries TRBV5-1 and TRBJ2-7; D could derive from TRBD1 or TRBD2 (5 bases each). Trimming removed 2 bases from V and 5 bases from J, with 14 bases in between. Per germline, CDR1 SGHRS and CDR2 YFSETQ. There are 14 residues in the CDR3. CDR3 coding DNA: TGCGCCAGCAGCTTTGGGGGTCAGGAGGACGAGCAGTACTTC. Protein: CASSFGGQEDEQYF.